What follows is one T cell receptor (beta chain) and its context. This entry comes from a study of neoadjuvant anti-PD-1 for oral cavity cancer. Time point noted: after neoadjuvant nivolumab, at surgical resection. These newly diagnosed stage II-IVA oral cavity squamous cell carcinoma patients had no prior systemic or radiation treatment. Patients had HPV-negative, locally advanced oral cavity squamous cell carcinoma. Germline V gene data show CDR1 as SQVTM and CDR2 as ANQGSEA. J gave up 4 bases and V 6 bases, and 5 bases lay outside the gene matches. The CDR3 spans 12 residues. Measured with immunoSEQ multiplex PCR; TCRdb has only the in-frame clones, and not every one. The sample lists nearly 15,000 clones; around 40% were seen once.

Sequencing used tumor tissue, obtained after nivolumab (anti-PD-1) treatment. The chain joins TRBV29-1 to TRBJ1-2; 7 bases align to TRBD1. The origin of this receptor is a person aged 40-85 years with oral cavity squamous cell carcinoma. This chain's CDR3 is CSVQQGLYGYTF. CDR3 DNA sequence: TGCAGCGTGCAACAGGGGCTCTATGGCTACACCTTC.